This T cell receptor (beta chain) emerged from a study of glioma-infiltrating T cells. Overall study results and limits: CDR3 overlap between tissue and blood was very small. Gliomas, especially low-grade, showed above-expected tissue-blood divergence; non-neoplastic patients showed below.

Germline CDR1 MGHRA, CDR2 YSYEKL. The CDR3 spans 19 residues. Trimming at V came to 0 bases and at J to 0 bases, leaving 11 bases not matched to a gene. Only a few counts were recorded for this clonotype. Its cognate antigen is unknown. The iRepertoire nested amplicon-rescue multiplex PCR amplified TCR alpha and beta CDR3s from RNA. Tissue mRNA or PBMC total RNA, roughly 100-400 ng, went into one-step reverse transcription and amplification. Using its own MiXCR run on the multiplex PCR reads, TCRdb lists one record per CDR3 protein. Counted here are 170,000 or so distinct CDR3 sequences, more than 35% occurring once; the ten biggest clones make up under 6.5%.

This chain connects TRBV4-1 to TRBJ2-3, with TRBD2 matching over 8 bases. Sequencing was carried out using glioma tissue, nonneoplastic brain tissue, or PBMCs (not recorded which). This sequence originates from a human donor with low-grade glioma or glioblastoma, undergoing nonglioma brain surgery, or in good health (not recorded which). The DNA for the CDR3 is TGCGCCAGCAGCCAAGATGAAGGAGCGGGAGAGATTAGCACAGATACGCAGTATTTT. It encodes CASSQDEGAGEISTDTQYF.